This T cell receptor beta chain was found in a study of cytomegalovirus exposure and HLA in healthy donors. V lost 3 bases to trimming and J lost 8 bases; unmatched junction nucleotides: 5. The CDR3 spans 13 residues. CDR1 is SGDLS, CDR2 YYNGEE, per germline. PCR was performed using 60 Vbeta and 13 Jbeta primers. Repertoires were generated with immunoSEQ multiplex PCR, while TCRdb's copy carries only in-frame clones and drops some. The table has 100,000 or so clones, around 80% seen once. In regard to this clone: Its specificity is unknown.

Study findings and constraints: The investigators catalogued 150 to 200 TCR beta chains as cytomegalovirus-associated.

This sequence originates from a man aged 18 to 29 in good health and CMV-seronegative. The sequenced sample was PBMCs. This chain joins TRBV9 and TRBJ1-3; TRBD1 matches 7 bases. As DNA, the CDR3 is TGTGCCAGCAGCGCTGGACAGGATTACACCATATATTTT. Translation gives CASSAGQDYTIYF.